This T cell receptor beta chain stems from a study of cytomegalovirus exposure and HLA in healthy donors. Study-wide context: Roughly 85 million unique TCRs from HLA-typed donors made up an early data release.

The CDR3 is 15 amino acids. V lost 1 base and J lost 3; bases outside the gene matches: 1. In germline, CDR1 is LNHNV, CDR2 YYDKDF (reference sequence). Study results and limitations: HLA alleles showed associations with 16,951 TCR beta sequences in a later analysis, at a 0.05 false discovery rate.

Turning to this clone: The antigen remains undetermined.

Researchers ran the PCR with 60 Vbeta and 13 Jbeta primers. The table came from immunoSEQ multiplex PCR; TCRdb's copy has only in-frame clones and leaves some out. Of 120,000 or so clones listed, about 15% are singletons. The sequenced sample was PBMCs. The origin of this receptor is a female donor in good health and CMV-seropositive. The rearrangement uses TRBV15 and TRBJ1-5, with TRBD1 matching 9 bases. DNA of the CDR3: TGTGCCACCAGCAGAGGGGACAGGGTCAATCAGCCCCAGCATTTT. This codes for CATSRGDRVNQPQHF. Complete variable domain (other parts from reference TRBV15 and TRBJ1-5): DAMVIQNPRYQVTQFGKPVTLSCSQTLNHNVMYWYQQKSSQAPKLLFHYYDKDFNNEADTPDNFQSRRPNTSFCFLDIRSPGLGDTAMYLCATSRGDRVNQPQHFGDGTRLSIL.